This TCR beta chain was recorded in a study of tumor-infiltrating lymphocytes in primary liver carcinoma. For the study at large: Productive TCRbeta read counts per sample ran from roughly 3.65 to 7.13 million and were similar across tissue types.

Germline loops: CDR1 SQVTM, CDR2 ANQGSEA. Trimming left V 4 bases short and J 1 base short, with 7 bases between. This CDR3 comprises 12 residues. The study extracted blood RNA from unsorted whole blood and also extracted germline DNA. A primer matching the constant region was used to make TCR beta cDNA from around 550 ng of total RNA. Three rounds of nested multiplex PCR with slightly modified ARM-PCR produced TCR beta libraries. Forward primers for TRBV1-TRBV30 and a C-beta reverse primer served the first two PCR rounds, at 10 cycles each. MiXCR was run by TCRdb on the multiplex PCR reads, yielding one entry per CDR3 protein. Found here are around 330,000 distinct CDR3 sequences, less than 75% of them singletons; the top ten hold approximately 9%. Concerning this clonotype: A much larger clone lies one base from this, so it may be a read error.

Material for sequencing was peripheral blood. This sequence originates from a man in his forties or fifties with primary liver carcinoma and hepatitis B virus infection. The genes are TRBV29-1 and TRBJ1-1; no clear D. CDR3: CSVGIANTEAFF. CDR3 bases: TGCAGCGTTGGGATAGCGAACACTGAAGCTTTCTTT.